A selection of T cell receptor beta chains follows, all from one sample in a study of blood T cells in healthy people across ages. TCRdb used MiXCR to reprocess the 5' RACE reads, holding one entry per CDR3 protein. The sample carries 800,000 or so distinct CDR3 sequences, roughly 25% recorded once. These data were also filed under a second study, of T cells of mothers and their children.

Material for sequencing was blood. These receptors originate from a boy younger than 18 in good health. Both conserved end residues are trimmed from each CDR3. Fields, in order: J gene, CDR3 length, V gene, CDR3 protein.

>TRBJ1-5|13|TRBV5-1
ASSPDSFGIQPQH
>TRBJ2-1|14|TRBV4-3
ASSQAGLGGGNEQF
>TRBJ2-7|8|TRBV29-1
SVQDYEQY
>-|13|TRBV10-3
AISDSGRAHYEQY
>TRBJ1-2|13|TRBV9
ASSVWGDRGYGYT
>TRBJ1-1|12|TRBV7-9
ASSSGTGATEAF
>TRBJ2-1|10|TRBV29-1
SVADYSNEQF
>TRBJ2-3|9|TRBV29-1
SVEAGTTQY
>-|13|TRBV7-6
ASSLSGTGVFEQY
>TRBJ1-4|12|TRBV20-1
SAGDRGWNEKLF
>TRBJ2-1|12|TRBV7-2
ASSLVNEYNEQF
>TRBJ2-4|12|TRBV29-1
SAVMTDTKNIQY
>TRBJ1-2|13|TRBV5-1
ASSTGQGVNYGYT
>TRBJ1-6|12|TRBV14
ASSQDLRHSPLH
>TRBJ1-1|12|TRBV29-1
SATGGVRNTEAF
>TRBJ2-1|13|TRBV7-6
ASSLEGSGGHEQF
>TRBJ1-2|12|TRBV7-2
ASSLYRTGVGYT
>TRBJ2-3|12|TRBV2
AINGLASTDTQY
>-|14|TRBV25-1
ASSESGRDRANEQF
>-|13|TRBV29-1
SVVGSGGVSYEQY
>TRBJ2-5|12|TRBV28
ASSFGGGSGTQY
>TRBJ1-6|14|TRBV7-8
ASSLAQGSYNSPLH
>TRBJ2-7|11|TRBV27
ASSLRGYYEQY
>TRBJ1-1|11|TRBV30
AWSPDRGTEAF
>TRBJ2-7|14|TRBV7-8
ASSPRGTSGTPEQY
>TRBJ1-5|13|TRBV15
ATSAIRGGNQPQH
>TRBJ1-4|11|TRBV10-3
ARPGTLHEKLF
>TRBJ1-4|14|TRBV7-2
ASSLSAGTANEKLF
>TRBJ2-7|11|TRBV6-2/TRBV6-3
ASSFGIVVEQY
>-|13|TRBV4-1
ASSQDPFGIYEQY
>-|13|TRBV5-1
ASSFSGSPAYEQY
>TRBJ1-4|16|TRBV25-1
AGSDGLAGTGGDEKLF
>TRBJ2-5|13|TRBV7-9
ASSLSVTWGETQY
>TRBJ2-2|13|TRBV27
ASSDRGQNTGELF
>TRBJ2-5|14|TRBV28
ASSPPRGGGQETQY
>TRBJ2-2|11|TRBV6-5
ASRHPNTGELF
>TRBJ1-1|13|TRBV7-9
ASSPPTGTNTEAF
>TRBJ2-6|18|TRBV7-9
ASSSRRTDRSGSGANVLT
>TRBJ1-2|12|TRBV12-3/TRBV12-4
ASNRLQGRHGYT
>TRBJ2-1|14|TRBV7-2
ASSLATSGGYAEQF
>TRBJ2-5|13|TRBV4-3
ASSQEGCPGETQY
>TRBJ2-1|13|TRBV7-2
ASGIAGPSYNEQF